Presented here are 16 T cell receptor beta chains from one specimen sequenced in a study of technical replicates of blood from a few donors. The data were produced by immunoSEQ multiplex PCR, yet TCRdb's version contains in-frame clones alone and is incomplete. The data contain tens of thousands of clones, approximately 94% of them singletons. Sequenced sample: T cells isolated from PBMCs. Receptors were obtained from a human donor in good health.

This clone appeared a single time. This chain joins TRBV6-5 and TRBJ2-7, with 9 bases identical to TRBD1. This CDR3 comprises 14 residues. Germline trimming cut 6 bases from V and 3 bases from J; bases unmatched to any gene: 6. Germline V gene sequence: CDR1 MNHEY, CDR2 SVGAGI. CDR3 DNA: TGTGCCAGCAGACCCGGGACAGGGAACTACGAGCAGTACTTC. It translates to CASRPGTGNYEQYF.

J is TRBJ1-5 and V is TRBV7-6; possibly TRBD1 for D (5 bases). CDR3 length: 14 amino acids. Germline lookup yields CDR1 SGHVS and CDR2 FNYEAQ. The V gene lost 5 bases and the J gene lost 6 bases, with 14 bases spanning the gap. CDR3 sequence (DNA): TGTGCCAGCAGCCCCGACAGAGTCCGTCAGCCCCAGCATTTT. As protein: CASSPDRVRQPQHF.

This chain uses TRBV6-1 with TRBJ2-3; 8 bases map to TRBD1. The V gene's germline CDR1 is MNHNS and CDR2 SASEGT. This CDR3 comprises 15 residues. J lost 5 bases, V lost 11 bases, and 15 bases had no gene match. This CDR3 reads CAGSGPGQGIDTQYF. The CDR3, as DNA: TGTGCCGGGTCAGGACCCGGACAGGGCATAGATACGCAGTATTTT.

The rearrangement uses TRBV11-3 and TRBJ2-7; D possibly corresponds to TRBD2 (6 bases). Trimming shortened V by 3 bases and J by 0 bases, and 12 bases separated the two germline ends. This CDR3 has 15 residues. The germline CDR1 and CDR2 sequences are SGHNT and YENEEA. The CDR3 coding sequence is TGTGCCAGCAGCTTTCTCACGGGGGACTCCTACGAGCAGTACTTC. Its translation is CASSFLTGDSYEQYF.

This chain connects TRBV9 to TRBJ2-3, with D possibly TRBD2 on 6 matching bases. The germline CDR1 and CDR2 sequences are SGDLS and YYNGEE. Trimming took 1 base from V and 10 from J, leaving 13 bases between them. This CDR3 region has 13 residues. CDR3 residues: CASSVIHAGSQYF. The CDR3 DNA reads as TGTGCCAGCAGCGTAATACACGCGGGGTCGCAGTATTTT.

This clone has just one count. This rearrangement joins TRBV9 to TRBJ2-7; D is perhaps TRBD1 (5 bases). The CDR3 runs to 14 residues. Trimming took 0 bases from V and 2 from J, leaving 9 bases between them. The germline V gene encodes CDR1 SGDLS and CDR2 YYNGEE. This CDR3 reads CASSVGGSTYEQYF. For the CDR3, the DNA is TGTGCCAGCAGCGTAGGGGGCAGCACCTACGAGCAGTACTTC.

The CDR3: CASRTRNTEAFF. CDR3 bases: TGTGCCAGCAGGACTAGGAACACTGAAGCTTTCTTT. The chain uses TRBV6-5 and TRBJ1-1; D unresolved. This CDR3 contains 12 residues. Trimming shortened V by 6 bases and J by 1 base, and 6 bases separated the two germline ends. Germline assignment: CDR1 MNHEY and CDR2 SVGAGI.

This chain uses TRBV7-2 with TRBJ2-1; 7 bases fit TRBD1. CDR1 SGHTA and CDR2 FQGNSA come from the germline V gene. This CDR3 is 17 amino acids long. V shed 4 bases and J 5 bases; nucleotides not matched to a gene: 14. CDR3 region: CASSSELGQSPNNEQFF. Here the CDR3 DNA reads TGTGCCAGCAGCTCCGAACTGGGACAGAGTCCAAACAATGAGCAGTTCTTC.

In its sample, this clone was seen a few times. The V call is TRBV4-1, the J call TRBJ2-2, with 10 nucleotides matching TRBD2. The germline V gene encodes CDR1 MGHRA and CDR2 YSYEKL. Germline trimming cut 6 bases from V and 4 bases from J; bases unmatched to any gene: 2. The CDR3 runs 14 residues. The CDR3 nucleotides are TGCGCCAGCAGACGACTAGCGGGCACCGGGGAGCTGTTTTTT. Its translation is CASRRLAGTGELFF.

The rearrangement joins TRBV5-1 to TRBJ2-2, with D possibly matching TRBD2 (5 bases). Germline loops: CDR1 SGHRS, CDR2 YFSETQ. Trimming left V 0 bases short and J 3 bases short, with 24 bases between. This CDR3 contains 20 residues. The CDR3: CASSLEPLEVGGGDTGELFF. DNA for the CDR3: TGCGCCAGCAGCTTGGAGCCACTAGAGGTTGGCGGAGGTGACACCGGGGAGCTGTTTTTT.

Written as DNA, the CDR3 is TGTGCCAGCAGTGAATTGGCAGGTCGTCAGCCCCAGCATTTT. Amino acids: CASSELAGRQPQHF. This chain uses TRBV2 with TRBJ1-5; D unclear. In germline, CDR1 is SNHLY, CDR2 FYNNEI. The length of the CDR3 is 14 residues. V shed 2 bases and J shed 6 bases, with 11 bases lying between them.

The chain couples TRBV27 to TRBJ2-7, with 7 bases aligning to TRBD2. The V gene end was trimmed by 3 bases and the J gene end by 7 bases; junction bases not matched to a gene: 9. Germline assignment: CDR1 MNHEY and CDR2 SMNVEV (reference sequence). This CDR3 spans 14 amino acids. This CDR3 reads CASSLVRGSGEQYF. As DNA, the CDR3 is TGTGCCAGCAGTTTGGTTCGCGGGAGCGGAGAGCAGTACTTC.

The chain uses TRBV19 and TRBJ2-7; D is perhaps TRBD2 (6 bases). Germline-derived CDR1 and CDR2 are LNHDA and SQIVND (reference sequence). Trimming cost V 5 bases and J 7 bases, with 12 bases left between them. The CDR3 consists of 12 residues. This CDR3 reads CASSLRAGEQYF. In DNA form, the CDR3 reads TGTGCCAGTAGTCTCAGGGCGGGGGAGCAGTACTTC. The variable domain in full, with the rest retrieved from reference TRBV19 and TRBJ2-7, is DGGITQSPKYLFRKEGQNVTLSCEQNLNHDAMYWYRQDPGQGLRLIYYSQIVNDFQKGDIAEGYSVSREKKESFPLTVTSAQKNPTAFYLCASSLRAGEQYFGPGTRLTVT.

This chain joins TRBV29-1 and TRBJ2-7, with a possible D match to TRBD2 (5 bases). The V and J ends lost 4 bases and 3 bases respectively, with 10 bases between them. CDR3 size: 12 residues. Per the germline V gene, CDR1 is SQVTM and CDR2 is ANQGSEA. The chain's CDR3 is CSVVLGGYEQYF. The DNA for the CDR3 is TGCAGCGTTGTTCTAGGAGGCTACGAGCAGTACTTC.

The J gene is TRBJ1-1, the V gene TRBV4-1, with D perhaps TRBD1 (6 bases). CDR3 length: 13 residues. The V and J ends lost 4 bases and 6 bases respectively, with 12 bases between them. Germline V lookup: CDR1 MGHRA, CDR2 YSYEKL. The CDR3 is CASSLLTGSEAFF. The CDR3, as DNA: TGCGCCAGCAGCCTCCTAACAGGGTCTGAAGCTTTCTTT.

This chain connects TRBV5-6 to TRBJ2-1; D not resolved. The CDR3 loop spans 15 amino acids. The V gene's germline CDR1 is SGHDT and CDR2 YYEEEE. The V end lost 0 bases, the J end lost 0 bases, and 7 bases lay between the germline ends. CDR3 in DNA: TGTGCCAGCAGCTTGGGCGGCAGCTCCTACAATGAGCAGTTCTTC. It yields the protein CASSLGGSSYNEQFF.